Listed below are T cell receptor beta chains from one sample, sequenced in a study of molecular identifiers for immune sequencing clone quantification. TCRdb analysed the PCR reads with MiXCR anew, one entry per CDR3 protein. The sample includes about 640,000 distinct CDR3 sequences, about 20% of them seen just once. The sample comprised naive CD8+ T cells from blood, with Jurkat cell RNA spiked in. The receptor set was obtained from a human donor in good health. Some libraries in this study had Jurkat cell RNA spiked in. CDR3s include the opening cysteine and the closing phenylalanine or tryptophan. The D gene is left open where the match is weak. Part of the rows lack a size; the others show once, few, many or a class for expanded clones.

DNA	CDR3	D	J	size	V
TGTGCCAGCAGCTTCGGGCAGATCGAAAAACTGTTTTTT	CASSFGQIEKLFF	-	TRBJ1-4	few	TRBV13
TGCGCCAGCAGACAAGATACGCAGTATTTT	CASRQDTQYF	-	TRBJ2-3	many	TRBV10-2
TGTGCCAGTACTCCCACAGGGGGCGGGGGAACTGAAGCTTTCTTT	CASTPTGGGGTEAFF	TRBD1	TRBJ1-1	-	TRBV19
TGTGCCAGCAGCCAGGGACAGGGAATTCGTTACGAGCAGTACTTC	CASSQGQGIRYEQYF	TRBD1	TRBJ2-7	few	TRBV7-9
TGTGCCAGCAGCTTAGCGGCAGGGGGCTATCCCCAGCATTTT	CASSLAAGGYPQHF	TRBD1	TRBJ1-5	many	TRBV7-6
TGTGCCAGTAGGGACTTAAGCTTATCGGACGACGAGCAGTACTTC	CASRDLSLSDDEQYF	-	TRBJ2-7	few	TRBV19
TGTGCCTGGGGGGGGCTATCCGCTAGCACAGATACGCAGTATTTT	CAWGGLSASTDTQYF	-	TRBJ2-3	many	TRBV30
TGTGCCAGCACCCCGACAGGGGCCTACGAGCGGTACTTC	CASTPTGAYERYF	TRBD1	TRBJ2-7	-	TRBV28
TGCAGCGTTGAAACAGGACTCCAAGAGACCCAGTACTTC	CSVETGLQETQYF	-	TRBJ2-5	many	TRBV29-1
TGTGCCAGTAGTATAGTACTGGGCCACGAGCAGTACTTC	CASSIVLGHEQYF	-	TRBJ2-7	many	TRBV19
TGTGCCAGCAGCTTAGTTCCTCCCGGGACTTCATACGAGCAGTACTTC	CASSLVPPGTSYEQYF	-	TRBJ2-7	-	TRBV11-2
TGTGCCAGTAGTATGGCGGACGGGGACAATGAGCAGTTCTTC	CASSMADGDNEQFF	-	TRBJ2-1	many	TRBV19
TGCAGCGCGGGTGGGCTAGGCAATGAGCAGTTCTTC	CSAGGLGNEQFF	-	TRBJ2-1	-	TRBV29-1
TGTGCCAGCAGCGTAGTTGCGTTCTCGGATACGCAGTATTTT	CASSVVAFSDTQYF	-	TRBJ2-3	many	TRBV9
TGTGCCAGCAGCCCGGAAGGTGACCACCGGGGTGAAAAACTGTTTTTT	CASSPEGDHRGEKLFF	-	TRBJ1-4	many	TRBV7-9
TGTGCCAGCAGTCCCTCCGGGACGCACTACGAGCAGTACTTC	CASSPSGTHYEQYF	-	TRBJ2-7	-	TRBV2
TGCAGCGCCGGATGGGGGATTGGAAACACCATATATTTT	CSAGWGIGNTIYF	-	TRBJ1-3	-	TRBV29-1
TGTGCCAGCAGCCTGAAACTCGGACTAGCGGGAGTGGAGACCCAGTACTTC	CASSLKLGLAGVETQYF	TRBD2	TRBJ2-5	many	TRBV7-6
TGTGCCAGCAGCTACCCGGACGGCACTGAAGCTTTCTTT	CASSYPDGTEAFF	-	TRBJ1-1	many	TRBV27
TGCAGTGCTAGAGCCATCGACAGTAAGAGCACAGATACGCAGTATTTT	CSARAIDSKSTDTQYF	-	TRBJ2-3	many	TRBV20-1
TGTGCCAGCAGCCAATCTCCGGGACAGGGGATGGAAAAACTGTTTTTT	CASSQSPGQGMEKLFF	TRBD1	TRBJ1-4	many	TRBV7-9
TGCAGTGCTAGTCTGGGGATGGGGTTCTCCACAGATACGCAGTATTTT	CSASLGMGFSTDTQYF	-	TRBJ2-3	-	TRBV20-1
TGCAGTGCTATAGTTTGGGACAGGGACAATCAGCCCCAGCATTTT	CSAIVWDRDNQPQHF	TRBD1	TRBJ1-5	many	TRBV20-1
TGCGCCAGCAGCCAAGTGTCAGGAGAAGCTTTCTTT	CASSQVSGEAFF	-	TRBJ1-1	-	TRBV4-1
TGTGCCAGCAGTGATACGATTTACCCCGGGACAAAGAACAATCAGCCCCAGCATTTT	CASSDTIYPGTKNNQPQHF	-	TRBJ1-5	many	TRBV2
TGTGCCAGCAGCCAATTCTCCCGGCGGGACTCCACAGATACGCAGTATTTT	CASSQFSRRDSTDTQYF	-	TRBJ2-3	many	TRBV3-1
TGTGCCAGCAGTTTATCCGATGTTTTGGATACGCAGTATTTT	CASSLSDVLDTQYF	-	TRBJ2-3	-	TRBV27
TGTGCCAGCAGCTTTTTAAGGGATGAGCAGTTCTTC	CASSFLRDEQFF	-	TRBJ2-1	many	TRBV11-2
TGTGCCAGCAGTTACTCTACGACTAGCTCCTACGAGCAGTACTTC	CASSYSTTSSYEQYF	-	TRBJ2-7	few	TRBV6-5